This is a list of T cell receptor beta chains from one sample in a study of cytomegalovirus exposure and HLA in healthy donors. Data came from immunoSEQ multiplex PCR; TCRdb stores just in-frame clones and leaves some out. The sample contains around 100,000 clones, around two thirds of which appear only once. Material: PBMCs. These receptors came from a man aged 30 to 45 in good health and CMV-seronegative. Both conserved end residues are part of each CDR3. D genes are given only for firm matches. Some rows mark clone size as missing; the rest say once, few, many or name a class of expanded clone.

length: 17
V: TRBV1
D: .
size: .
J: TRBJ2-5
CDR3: CTSSQEVEVSGQETQYF
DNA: TGCACCAGCAGCCAAGAAGTAGAGGTTAGCGGTCAAGAGACCCAGTACTTC

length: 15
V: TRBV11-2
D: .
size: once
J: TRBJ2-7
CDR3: CASSLGQRSSYEQYF
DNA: TGTGCCAGCAGCTTAGGCCAGAGGTCCTCCTACGAGCAGTACTTC

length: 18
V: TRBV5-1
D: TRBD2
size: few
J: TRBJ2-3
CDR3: CASSLRGASGASTDTQYF
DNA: TGCGCCAGCAGCTTGCGAGGGGCTAGCGGGGCTAGCACAGATACGCAGTATTTT

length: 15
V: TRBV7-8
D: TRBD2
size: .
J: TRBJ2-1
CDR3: CASSGNSGGGVEQFF
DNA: TGTGCCAGCAGCGGAAACAGCGGGGGGGGAGTTGAGCAGTTCTTC

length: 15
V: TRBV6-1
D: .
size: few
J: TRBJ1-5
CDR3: CASRERQGEGQPQHF
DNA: TGTGCCAGCAGAGAGAGGCAGGGTGAAGGGCAGCCCCAGCATTTT

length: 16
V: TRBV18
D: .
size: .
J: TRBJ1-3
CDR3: CASSPLREKAGNTIYF
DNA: TGTGCCAGCTCACCTCTCAGGGAAAAAGCTGGAAACACCATATATTTT

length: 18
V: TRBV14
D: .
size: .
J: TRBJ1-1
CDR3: CASSQLSGGRLGVTEAFF
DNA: TGTGCCAGCAGCCAACTTAGCGGCGGACGGCTTGGTGTCACTGAAGCTTTCTTT

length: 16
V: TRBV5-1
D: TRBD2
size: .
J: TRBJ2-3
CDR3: CASSQGASGGKDTQYF
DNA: TGCGCCAGCAGCCAAGGCGCTAGCGGGGGCAAAGATACGCAGTATTTT

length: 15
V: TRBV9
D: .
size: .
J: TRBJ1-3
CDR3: CASSSLQGSGNTIYF
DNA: TGTGCCAGCAGCTCCCTCCAGGGATCTGGAAACACCATATATTTT

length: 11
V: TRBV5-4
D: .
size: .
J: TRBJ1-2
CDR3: CASSLAGGYTF
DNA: TGTGCCAGCAGCTTGGCGGGTGGCTACACCTTC

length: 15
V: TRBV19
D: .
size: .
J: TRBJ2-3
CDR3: CASIRGTGGVDTQYF
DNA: TGTGCCAGTATAAGGGGGACGGGGGGAGTGGATACGCAGTATTTT

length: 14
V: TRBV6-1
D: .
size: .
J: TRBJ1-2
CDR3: CASSRQASNYGYTF
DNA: TGTGCCAGCAGCAGACAGGCTTCTAACTATGGCTACACCTTC

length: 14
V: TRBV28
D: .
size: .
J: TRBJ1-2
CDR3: CASSLYQGNYGYTF
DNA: TGTGCCAGCAGTTTATATCAGGGCAACTATGGCTACACCTTC

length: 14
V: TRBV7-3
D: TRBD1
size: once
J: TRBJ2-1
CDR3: CASSISGTGNEQFF
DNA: TGTGCCAGCAGCATATCCGGGACAGGGAATGAGCAGTTCTTC

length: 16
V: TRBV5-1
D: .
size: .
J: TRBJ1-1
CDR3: CASSLSGPSMNTEAFF
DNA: TGCGCCAGCAGCTTGTCTGGGCCATCGATGAACACTGAAGCTTTCTTT

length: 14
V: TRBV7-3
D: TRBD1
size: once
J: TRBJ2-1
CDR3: CASSFYRGDHEQFF
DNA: TGTGCCAGCAGCTTCTACAGGGGTGATCATGAGCAGTTCTTC

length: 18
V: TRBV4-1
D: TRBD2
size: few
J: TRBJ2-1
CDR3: CASSQVGLGGGVVNEQFF
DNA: TGCGCCAGCAGCCAAGTGGGACTTGGCGGGGGGGTTGTCAATGAGCAGTTCTTC

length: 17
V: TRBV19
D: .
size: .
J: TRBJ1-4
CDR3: CASSDRVLVATNEKLFF
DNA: TGTGCCAGTAGTGACCGGGTCCTGGTAGCAACTAATGAAAAACTGTTTTTT

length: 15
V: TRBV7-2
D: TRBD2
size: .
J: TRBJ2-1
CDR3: CALGTSGRYGDEQFF
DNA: TGTGCCCTCGGAACTAGCGGGAGGTATGGCGATGAGCAGTTCTTC

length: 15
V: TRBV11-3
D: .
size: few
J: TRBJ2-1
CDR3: CASSTAGAEPSEQFF
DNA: TGTGCCAGCAGCACAGCGGGTGCGGAGCCGAGTGAGCAGTTCTTC

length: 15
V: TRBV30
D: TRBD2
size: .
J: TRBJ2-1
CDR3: CAWSVLAGAYNEQFF
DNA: TGTGCCTGGAGTGTTTTAGCGGGAGCCTACAATGAGCAGTTCTTC

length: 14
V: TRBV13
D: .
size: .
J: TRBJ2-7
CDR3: CASSSTAEWGEQYF
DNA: TGTGCCAGCAGCTCAACAGCGGAATGGGGCGAGCAGTACTTC

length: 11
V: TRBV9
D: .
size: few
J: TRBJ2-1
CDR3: CASSGEVEQFF
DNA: TGTGCCAGCAGCGGTGAGGTTGAGCAGTTCTTC

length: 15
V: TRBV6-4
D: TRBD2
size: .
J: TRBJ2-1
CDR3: CASSVLAGASYEQFF
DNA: TGTGCCAGCAGTGTACTGGCGGGAGCTTCCTATGAGCAGTTCTTC

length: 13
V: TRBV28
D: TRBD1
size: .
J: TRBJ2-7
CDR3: CASKGQRRYEQYF
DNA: TGTGCCAGTAAGGGACAGCGGCGGTACGAGCAGTACTTC